These 6 T cell receptor beta chains share one sample of origin, sequenced in a study of T cell responses to AZD1222 COVID-19 vaccine. The table came from immunoSEQ multiplex PCR; TCRdb's copy has only in-frame clones and leaves some out. Of about 180,000 clones listed, less than 90% are singletons. The sample consisted of peripheral blood, taken on day 0 of AZD1222 vaccination. The receptors were gathered from an adult in good health.

In its sample, this clone was seen once. The chain uses TRBV3-1 (or the pseudogene TRBV3-2) and TRBJ2-3; D is unresolved. V lost 2 bases and J 4 bases, leaving 7 bases between the germline ends. The germline CDR1 and CDR2 sequences are LGHDT and YNNKEL (reference sequence). The CDR3 runs 13 residues. The CDR3 here is CASSQFVSDTQYF. CDR3 coding DNA: TGTGCCAGCAGCCAATTCGTATCAGATACGCAGTATTTT.

This rearrangement joins TRBV5-1 to TRBJ2-7; no reliable D call. Per germline, CDR1 SGHRS and CDR2 YFSETQ. Between the trimmed V and J ends, which lost 0 bases and 0 bases, there was a span of 10 bases. The CDR3 extends over 15 amino acids. For the CDR3, the DNA is TGCGCCAGCAGCTTGGCGAGTCAGACCTCCTACGAGCAGTACTTC. Translated: CASSLASQTSYEQYF. The full variable domain, in which reference TRBV5-1 and TRBJ2-7 provide the parts outside the CDR3, is KAGVTQTPRYLIKTRGQQVTLSCSPISGHRSVSWYQQTPGQGLQFLFEYFSETQRNKGNFPGRFSGRQFSNSRSEMNVSTLELGDSALYLCASSLASQTSYEQYFGPGTRLTVT.

The chain recombines TRBV19 with TRBJ2-1; unclear D gene. The CDR3 covers 14 residues. Trimming took off 1 base at V and 9 bases at J, with 13 bases between the two ends. Germline V gene sequence: CDR1 LNHDA, CDR2 SQIVND (reference sequence). The CDR3 DNA is TGTGCCAGTAGTATAGTGAGTAGTTCGGGTGAGCAGTTCTTC. This translates into CASSIVSSSGEQFF.

The genes are TRBV30 and TRBJ1-2, with D unclear. Trimming took off 1 base at V and 4 bases at J, with 4 bases between the two ends. The V gene's germline CDR1 is GTSNPN and CDR2 SVGIG (reference sequence). The CDR3 extends over 11 amino acids. The CDR3 sequence is CAWSGAYGYTF. The CDR3 nucleotides read TGTGCCTGGAGTGGGGCCTATGGCTACACCTTC.

The chain combines TRBV11-2 with TRBJ2-7, with TRBD2 matching over 7 bases. In germline, CDR1 is SGHAT, CDR2 FQNNGV. The CDR3 covers 14 residues. With 1 base clipped from V and 3 bases from J, the junction kept 3 bases outside the gene matches. The CDR3 here is CASSLAGRDYEQYF. The CDR3 region has the DNA TGTGCCAGCAGCTTAGCAGGGAGGGACTACGAGCAGTACTTC.

V is TRBV12-3 or TRBV12-4 and J is TRBJ2-7; a weak D match, TRBD1 (6 bases). Between the trimmed V and J ends, which lost 6 bases and 0 bases, there was a span of 9 bases. This CDR3 comprises 13 residues. CDR3 protein: CASSTGYSYEQYF. The DNA for the CDR3 is TGTGCCAGCAGCACAGGGTACTCCTACGAGCAGTACTTC.